Below are 22 T cell receptor beta chains sequenced from a single sample in a study of blood T cells in healthy people across ages. The authors ran a second PCR of roughly 6 to 12 cycles using a sample-barcoded 5' primer and a J-beta primer mix. TCRdb re-analysed the 5' RACE reads in MiXCR, keeping a single row per CDR3 protein. The sample has 1 million to 1.2 million distinct CDR3 sequences, around two fifths seen once. Input material: blood. These receptors were collected from a man younger than 35 in good health.

The V and J genes are TRBV9 and TRBJ1-1, with D perhaps matching TRBD1 (6 bases). CDR1 and CDR2 (germline): SGDLS, YYNGEE. V lost 3 bases and J 5 bases, leaving 11 bases between the germline ends. This CDR3 comprises 13 residues. This CDR3 reads CASSGEQGTEAFF. CDR3 nucleotide sequence: TGTGCCAGCAGCGGGGAACAGGGAACTGAAGCTTTCTTT.

CDR3: CASSYSGGASGYTF. The CDR3 DNA follows: TGTGCCAGCAGTTACTCGGGGGGGGCCTCTGGCTACACCTTC. The chain joins TRBV6-5 to TRBJ1-2; maybe TRBD1 (6 bases). Trimming removed 0 bases at V and 7 bases at J, with 12 bases between. The CDR3 contains 14 residues. Germline CDR1 reads MNHEY; CDR2 reads SVGAGI.

The gene calls are TRBV7-9 and TRBJ2-3; 8 bases match TRBD1. CDR3 length: 16 residues. Germline V gene lookup returns CDR1 SEHNR and CDR2 FQNEAQ (reference sequence). V lost 5 bases, J lost 0 bases, and 7 bases stayed unmatched. The CDR3 DNA reads TGTGCCAGCAGCACCGATGGGACAGGAAGCACAGATACGCAGTATTTT. Amino acids: CASSTDGTGSTDTQYF.

The rearrangement links TRBV20-1 to TRBJ1-1, with TRBD1 matching 7 bases. Germline CDR1 is DFQATT and CDR2 is SNEGSKA (reference sequence). V dropped 3 bases and J dropped 4; count of bases not matched to a gene: 5. The CDR3 consists of 13 residues. CDR3 coding DNA: TGCAGTGCTAGTGACAAGGGGGCCACTGAAGCTTTCTTT. Its translation is CSASDKGATEAFF.

This clonotype was recorded only once. The V call is TRBV30, the J call TRBJ2-1; no definite D call. V shed 6 bases and J shed 0 bases, with 18 bases lying between them. Germline V gene sequence: CDR1 GTSNPN, CDR2 SVGIG (reference sequence). CDR3 size: 16 residues. The CDR3 coding sequence is TGTGCCTGCCTTCCCGTAAAAATCAGCTCCTACAATGAGCAGTTCTTC. This codes for CACLPVKISSYNEQFF.

Note on this clonotype: An end of the junction does not agree with germline; a read error may underlie this. The V call is TRBV7-8, the J call TRBJ2-7; TRBD2 matches 8 bases. The CDR3 contains 18 residues. The germline gives CDR1 SGHVS, CDR2 FQNEAQ. The CDR3 region has the DNA TGTGCCAGCAGCCAAGGAAATCCGGGACTAGTGCTCTCCTACGAGCGGTACTTC. Residues: CASSQGNPGLVLSYERYF.

This clonotype was seen ten or more times. The chain links TRBV10-3 to TRBJ2-1; D is possibly TRBD1 or TRBD2 (5 bases each). The CDR3 has 15 amino acids. CDR1 and CDR2 from the germline V gene are ENHRY and SYGVKD. V gave up 3 bases and J gave up 0 bases, with 9 bases separating them. The CDR3, as DNA: TGTGCCATCAGTGAACCAGGGAGCTCCTACAATGAGCAGTTCTTC. Its translation: CAISEPGSSYNEQFF.

The V gene is TRBV5-1, the J gene TRBJ2-7; TRBD2 agrees at 10 bases. The V and J ends lost 6 bases and 7 bases, in that order; junction bases with no gene match: 13. Germline lookup yields CDR1 SGHRS and CDR2 YFSETQ. The CDR3 runs to 15 residues. CDR3 bases: TGCGCCAGCACCGCCGGGACTAGCGACTACAATGAGCAGTACTTC. This codes for CASTAGTSDYNEQYF.

In this sample, this clonotype turned up many times. J is TRBJ1-5 and V is TRBV25-1; no definite D call. The V end was cut by 6 bases, the J end by 4 bases, with 7 bases between. CDR1 and CDR2 (germline): MGHDK, SYGVNS. The CDR3 totals 12 residues. CDR3 DNA: TGTGCCAGCAGGGAGGGAAATCAGCCCCAGCATTTT. This encodes CASREGNQPQHF.

V usage is TRBV4-2 and J usage is TRBJ1-5, with D unresolved. The CDR3 is made up of 15 amino acids. The V and J ends lost 0 bases and 0 bases respectively, with 6 bases between them. Germline CDR1 reads LGHNA; CDR2 reads YNFKEQ. The DNA of the CDR3 is TGTGCCAGCAGCCAAGAGAATTATAGCAATCAGCCCCAGCATTTT. It is translated as CASSQENYSNQPQHF.

V is TRBV4-1 and J is TRBJ2-1, with 10 bases aligning to TRBD2. The V gene end was trimmed by 1 base and the J gene end by 7 bases; junction bases not matched to a gene: 7. CDR1 and CDR2 from the germline V gene are MGHRA and YSYEKL. This CDR3 has 16 residues. The CDR3 reads CASSQGSGRGGNEQFF. Written as DNA, the CDR3 is TGCGCCAGCAGCCAAGGGAGCGGGAGGGGAGGTAATGAGCAGTTCTTC.

This rearrangement joins TRBV6-2 or TRBV6-3 to TRBJ1-1, with 7 bases matching TRBD1. V was clipped by 0 bases and J by 9 bases; unmatched bases: 10. Per the germline V gene, CDR1 is MNHEY and CDR2 is SVGEGT. The CDR3 totals 15 residues. This CDR3 is CASSYSSLGTDKAFF. CDR3 DNA: TGTGCCAGCAGTTACTCGAGTTTGGGGACAGACAAAGCTTTCTTT.

The V gene is TRBV20-1, the J gene TRBJ2-2; D is ambiguous. Trimming took off 1 base at V and 0 bases at J, with 9 bases between the two ends. The length of the CDR3 is 15 residues. Per the germline V gene, CDR1 is DFQATT and CDR2 is SNEGSKA (reference sequence). CDR3 sequence reads: CSARGDSANTGELFF. CDR3 nucleotide sequence: TGCAGTGCTAGAGGGGATTCCGCGAACACCGGGGAGCTGTTTTTT.

The rearrangement links TRBV7-9 to TRBJ1-1; a possible D gene is TRBD1 (5 bases). CDR1 and CDR2 from the germline V gene are SEHNR and FQNEAQ (reference sequence). This CDR3 has 15 residues. V was pared by 1 base and J by 5 bases, with 14 bases between. Written as DNA, the CDR3 is TGTGCCAGCAGCTTAGAAGAGGGGAAGCGGACTGAAGCTTTCTTT. Amino acids: CASSLEEGKRTEAFF.

The chain recombines TRBV29-1 with TRBJ1-1, with D unresolved. Germline V CDR1 and CDR2: SQVTM, ANQGSEA. This CDR3 has 11 amino acids. For the CDR3, the DNA is TGCACCTGTTCTCACAACACTGAAGCTTTCTTT. Translation: CTCSHNTEAFF.

Details on this clonotype: Given a much more abundant clone one base away, this may be a read error. The chain uses TRBV20-1 and TRBJ2-3, with D perhaps matching TRBD1 or TRBD2 (6 bases each). Germline CDR1 and CDR2: DFQATT and SNEGSKA (reference sequence). Trimming stripped 2 bases from V and 0 bases from J, with 9 bases between. CDR3 size: 14 residues. The CDR3 spells CSARTGTSTDTQYF. CDR3 nucleotide sequence: TGCAGTGCTAGAACAGGGACTAGCACAGATACGCAGTATTTT.

With respect to this clonotype: The germline gene is not matched at one end of the junction; a read error may be the cause. The rearrangement joins TRBV4-2 to TRBJ1-1; the D is unclear. This CDR3 contains 13 residues. Germline CDR1 is LGHNA and CDR2 is YNFKEQ. The CDR3, as DNA: TGTGCCGGCAGCCAAGGTGAGTCCTCTGAAGCTTTCTTT. Translated, it gives CAGSQGESSEAFF.

In this sample, this clonotype turned up once. One end of the junction varies from germline; a read error may be responsible. J is TRBJ1-6 and V is TRBV5-1, with D possibly being TRBD1 (5 bases). This CDR3 is 17 amino acids long. The V gene's germline CDR1 is SGHRS and CDR2 YFSETQ. CDR3 region: CASSSLRDGSYNSPPHF. The CDR3 bases are TGCGCCAGCAGCTCCCTCAGGGATGGATCCTATAATTCACCCCCCCACTTT.

This sequence joins TRBV10-3 and TRBJ1-2; no clear D gene. CDR1 is ENHRY, CDR2 SYGVKD, per germline. The CDR3 loop spans 13 amino acids. Trimming shortened V by 4 bases and J by 3 bases, and 9 bases separated the two germline ends. Written as DNA, the CDR3 is TGTGCCATCAGTGGTGTCGGGGACTATGGCTACACCTTC. It encodes CAISGVGDYGYTF.

This rearrangement joins TRBV12-3 or TRBV12-4 to TRBJ1-2; TRBD1 agrees at 7 bases. V shed 5 bases, J shed 7 bases, and the junction held 4 bases outside the gene matches. There are 12 residues in the CDR3. Here the CDR3 DNA reads TGTGCCAGCAGTCCAGGGGGTCGTGGCTACACCTTC. This translates into CASSPGGRGYTF.

On this clonotype: One junction end disagrees with the germline gene, perhaps due to a read error. The V and J genes are TRBV6-5 and TRBJ1-2; no clear D gene. CDR3 length: 14 amino acids. CDR1 and CDR2 (germline): MNHEY, SVGAGI. The DNA of the CDR3 is TGTGCCAGCAGCCACAGAACCTCCAGTGAGGGCTGCACCTTC. It is translated as CASSHRTSSEGCTF.

This clonotype was observed a few times. No DNA is shown, since the ends of the CDR3 on it are uncertain; the CDR3 is the one TCRdb lists. J is TRBJ2-2 and V is TRBV4-3; the listed D gene, TRBD2, was not tested against the DNA. Both ends counted, the CDR3 spans 18 residues. The germline gives CDR1 LGHNA, CDR2 YSLEER. The CDR3 sequence is CASSQDQGALFGNGELFF.